These T cell receptor beta chains were read from a single sample in a study of cytomegalovirus exposure and HLA in healthy donors. Measured with immunoSEQ multiplex PCR; TCRdb has only the in-frame clones, and not every one. Of 130,000 or so clones in the sample, around 66% were seen once. The specimen was PBMCs. These receptors all come from a woman aged 40 to 50 in good health and CMV-seropositive. CDR3s include the opening cysteine and the closing phenylalanine or tryptophan. Each record gives: J gene, clone size, V gene, D gene, CDR3 length, CDR3 protein, CDR3 DNA. D genes are given only for firm matches. Clone size, where shown, is once, few, many, or a class for clones that have expanded.

>TRBJ2-1|.|TRBV12-5|TRBD1|17
CASGSRTGVEPDNEQFF
TGTGCTAGTGGTTCCCGAACAGGGGTCGAGCCCGACAATGAGCAGTTCTTC
>TRBJ2-7|few|TRBV4-1|TRBD1|15
CASSQERDRGYEQYF
TGCGCCAGCAGCCAAGAGAGGGACAGGGGCTACGAGCAGTACTTC
>TRBJ1-5|.|TRBV6-1|.|14
CASTSGGGNQPQHF
TGTGCCAGCACCTCGGGGGGAGGGAATCAGCCCCAGCATTTT
>TRBJ1-2|.|TRBV15|TRBD1|17
CATSRPSAGQGADGYTF
TGTGCCACCAGCAGACCTTCCGCTGGACAGGGGGCTGATGGCTACACCTTC
>TRBJ2-1|few|TRBV29-1|.|9
CSVGRPQFF
TGCAGCGTGGGCAGGCCGCAGTTCTTC
>TRBJ1-1|.|TRBV5-1|.|16
CASSSGFFSGNTEAFF
TGCGCCAGCAGCTCGGGGTTCTTTAGTGGGAACACTGAAGCTTTCTTT
>TRBJ2-2|once|TRBV6-6|.|16
CASSKLAAGGGGELFF
TGTGCCAGCAGTAAACTAGCAGCCGGGGGTGGGGGGGAGCTGTTTTTT
>TRBJ2-7|.|TRBV28|TRBD1|13
CASLSGTAYEQYF
TGTGCCAGCCTTTCCGGGACAGCCTACGAGCAGTACTTC
>TRBJ2-7|.|TRBV18|TRBD1|15
CASSPGTGTSYEQYF
TGTGCCAGCTCACCTGGGACAGGGACATCCTACGAGCAGTACTTC
>TRBJ1-3|.|TRBV5-1|TRBD1|16
CASSLAGQGTGNTIYF
TGCGCCAGCAGCTTGGCGGGACAGGGTACTGGAAACACCATATATTTT
>TRBJ2-3|.|TRBV30|TRBD2|15
CAWRLVRGGRDTQYF
TGTGCCTGGAGACTGGTGCGGGGGGGCCGGGATACGCAGTATTTT
>TRBJ2-7|.|TRBV7-2|TRBD2|15
CASSLAGDHSYEQYF
TGTGCCAGCAGCTTGGCGGGGGATCATTCCTACGAGCAGTACTTC
>TRBJ1-6|.|TRBV5-1|.|15
CASSVLGTQNSPLHF
TGCGCCAGCAGCGTGTTAGGGACACAGAATTCACCCCTCCACTTT
>TRBJ2-5|once|TRBV9|.|14
CASSDEAVSETQYF
TGTGCCAGCAGTGACGAGGCGGTGTCGGAGACCCAGTACTTC
>TRBJ1-6|few|TRBV19|.|15
CASRAFGGSNSPLHF
TGTGCCAGTAGGGCCTTCGGAGGGAGTAATTCACCCCTCCACTTT
>TRBJ2-7|medium-sized|TRBV5-6|.|16
CASSSTAGEGSYEQYF
TGTGCCAGCAGCTCCACAGCAGGGGAGGGGAGTTACGAGCAGTACTTC
>TRBJ2-1|.|TRBV19|TRBD2|14
CATNRRGEGNEQFF
TGTGCCACCAACCGGAGAGGGGAGGGCAATGAGCAGTTCTTC
>TRBJ2-7|.|TRBV5-4|TRBD2|17
CASSLGDAGGRLNEQYF
TGTGCCAGCAGCTTGGGGGACGCGGGCGGGAGGCTCAACGAGCAGTACTTC
>TRBJ2-1|few|TRBV5-4|.|15
CASSLVRDSYNEQFF
TGTGCCAGCAGCTTAGTCAGGGACTCCTACAATGAGCAGTTCTTC
>TRBJ2-7|few|TRBV11-2|.|14
CASSLEQGSYEQYF
TGTGCCAGCAGCTTAGAACAGGGCTCCTACGAGCAGTACTTC
>TRBJ1-1|.|TRBV5-6|.|13
CASSLETYTEAFF
TGTGCCAGCAGCTTGGAGACATACACTGAAGCTTTCTTT
>TRBJ2-3|.|TRBV6-1|.|13
CASTRAPTDTQYF
TGTGCCAGCACCAGGGCACCCACAGATACGCAGTATTTT
>TRBJ2-1|.|TRBV29-1|TRBD1|12
CSADQQGDEQFF
TGCAGCGCAGACCAACAGGGGGATGAGCAGTTCTTC
>TRBJ2-7|few|TRBV6-5|TRBD1|12
CASTRQGGEQYF
TGTGCCAGCACAAGACAGGGCGGAGAGCAGTACTTC
>TRBJ1-2|.|TRBV5-1|TRBD1|13
CASSLPGGEGYTF
TGCGCCAGCAGCTTGCCAGGGGGCGAGGGCTACACCTTC
>TRBJ1-4|few|TRBV7-9|.|12
CSSSLDIEKLFF
TGTTCCAGCAGCTTAGATATTGAAAAACTGTTTTTT